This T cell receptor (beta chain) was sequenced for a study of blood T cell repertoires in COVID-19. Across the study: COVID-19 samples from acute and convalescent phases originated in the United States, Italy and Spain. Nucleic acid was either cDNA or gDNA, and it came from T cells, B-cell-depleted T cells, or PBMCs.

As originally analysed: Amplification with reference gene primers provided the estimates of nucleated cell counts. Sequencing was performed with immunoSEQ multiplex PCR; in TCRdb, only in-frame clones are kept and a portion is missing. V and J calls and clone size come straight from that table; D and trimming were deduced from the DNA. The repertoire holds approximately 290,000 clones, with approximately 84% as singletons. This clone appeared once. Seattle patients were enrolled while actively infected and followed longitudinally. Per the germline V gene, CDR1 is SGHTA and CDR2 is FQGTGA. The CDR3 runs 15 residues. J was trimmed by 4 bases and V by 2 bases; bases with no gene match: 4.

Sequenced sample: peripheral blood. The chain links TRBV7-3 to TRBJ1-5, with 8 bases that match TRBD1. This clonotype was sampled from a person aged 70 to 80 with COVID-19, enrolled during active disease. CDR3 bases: TGTGCCAGCAGCTTAGGGACAGGACATAATCAGCCCCAGCATTTT. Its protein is CASSLGTGHNQPQHF.